One sample yielded the 9 T cell receptor beta chains listed below, sequenced in a study of early T cells in non-severe SARS-CoV-2 infection. TCRdb itself ran the 5' RACE reads through MiXCR, one entry per CDR3 protein. The table includes about 71,000 distinct CDR3 sequences, around 11% detected once. The sample was whole blood, taken at baseline. These TCRs come from an adult who was a healthcare worker with PCR-confirmed SARS-CoV-2 infection or an uninfected control (not recorded which).

This clonotype has ten or more counts. The rearrangement joins TRBV28 to TRBJ2-2; 8 positions agree with TRBD1. Trimming took 1 base from V and 6 from J; bases not matched to a gene: 4. CDR3 size: 15 residues. The germline gives CDR1 MDHEN, CDR2 SYDVKM. Written as DNA, the CDR3 is TGTGCCAGCAGTTTATCTGGACAGGGATCCGGGGAGCTGTTTTTT. Encoded protein: CASSLSGQGSGELFF.

This clonotype was observed a handful of times. The chain couples TRBV2 to TRBJ2-3; D might be TRBD1 or TRBD2, each matching 5 bases. This CDR3 region has 15 residues. V gave up 7 bases and J gave up 8 bases, with 22 bases separating them. In germline, CDR1 is SNHLY, CDR2 FYNNEI. CDR3 loop: CASNPTGTPSGTQYF. The CDR3 region has the DNA TGTGCCAGCAATCCGACGGGGACCCCGTCGGGTACGCAGTATTTT.

This clonotype occurred many times. The chain is built from TRBV4-1 and TRBJ1-3, with D uncertain. Looked up from germline, CDR1 is MGHRA and CDR2 is YSYEKL. Trimming left V 1 base short and J 4 bases short, with 14 bases between. The CDR3 length is 16 residues. CDR3 region: CASSQGIPKGGNTIYF. CDR3 coding DNA: TGCGCCAGCAGCCAAGGAATTCCTAAGGGAGGAAACACCATATATTTT.

Turning to this clonotype: One junction end does not reproduce the germline sequence, and a read error may be involved. The CDR3 DNA reads TGTGTCAGCTCAAGCAACGGGGGACAGGGGTCCTACGAGCAGTACTTC. Encoded protein: CVSSSNGGQGSYEQYF. The chain employs TRBV18 and TRBJ2-7; TRBD1 matches 10 bases. CDR3 length equals 16 residues. CDR1 is KGHSH, CDR2 LQKENI, per germline.

The sample holds many counts of this clonotype. This sequence joins TRBV3-1 and TRBJ2-7, with unresolved D. This CDR3 is built from 12 residues. Trimming stripped 2 bases from V and 2 bases from J, with 4 bases between. The germline V gene has CDR1 LGHDT and CDR2 YNNKEL (reference sequence). The CDR3 sequence: CASSQRTYEQYF. The CDR3 nucleotides are TGTGCCAGCAGCCAACGTACCTACGAGCAGTACTTC.

This clonotype was observed at least ten times. This rearrangement joins TRBV7-2 to TRBJ1-5; tentative D call: TRBD1 (5 bases). Trimming took off 8 bases at V and 2 bases at J, with 16 bases between the two ends. Germline V gene sequence: CDR1 SGHTA, CDR2 FQGNSA. This CDR3 contains 15 residues. The CDR3 is CASGFRGGGNQPQHF. The DNA for the CDR3 is TGTGCCAGCGGGTTCCGGGGAGGGGGCAATCAGCCCCAGCATTTT.

This clonotype was seen ten or more times. This chain uses TRBV20-1 with TRBJ1-1; D gene uncertain. V was clipped by 3 bases and J by 12 bases, with 8 bases between them. Germline V gives CDR1 DFQATT, CDR2 SNEGSKA (reference sequence). This CDR3 region has 9 residues. The DNA for the CDR3 is TGCAGTGCTAGCCCCACGACTTTCTTT. As protein: CSASPTTFF.

In its sample, this clonotype was seen many times. J is TRBJ2-1 and V is TRBV7-2; no firm D call. CDR1 is SGHTA, CDR2 FQGNSA, per germline. This CDR3 is 15 amino acids long. V was cut by 4 bases and J by 6 bases, with 16 bases left in between. The CDR3 DNA follows: TGTGCCAGCAGCTCGCTTGGGTCGGGTCCCAATGAGCAGTTCTTC. As protein: CASSSLGSGPNEQFF.

This clonotype was detected ten times or more. V usage is TRBV2 and J usage is TRBJ2-2; 8 nucleotides match TRBD1. Trimming took 7 bases from V and 0 from J; bases not matched to a gene: 4. The germline V gene encodes CDR1 SNHLY and CDR2 FYNNEI. There are 15 residues in the CDR3. CDR3 sequence (DNA): TGTGCCAGCACCAGGGGGCCGCCGAACACCGGGGAGCTGTTTTTT. It is translated as CASTRGPPNTGELFF.